This T cell receptor beta chain was retrieved from a study of cytomegalovirus exposure and HLA in healthy donors. Study-wide results and limits: Associated with cytomegalovirus, according to the listing, were approximately 160 TCR beta chains. Among CMV-associated TCR beta chains, most appeared HLA-restricted in a later analysis. The classifier, whose performance was assessed in both the original and validation cohorts, reportedly diagnosed cytomegalovirus status with high specificity and sensitivity.

Note on this clone: The antigen is undetermined.

The CDR3 has 16 residues. V was clipped by 3 bases and J by 7 bases, with 18 bases between them. Germline CDR1 SGHVS, CDR2 FNYEAQ. Use of 60 Vbeta and 13 Jbeta primers characterized the PCR. Per the original methods: An analysis performed later counted 74 million or so unique TCR beta chains (roughly 11 million of them shared). Produced via immunoSEQ multiplex PCR; TCRdb's table is partial and in-frame only. V and J calls and clone size are those listed in that table; D and trimming were worked out from the DNA. This table holds a few hundred thousand clones, about 93% found once. The V call is TRBV7-6, the J call TRBJ1-4, with a weak D call TRBD1 (6 bases). The sample consisted of PBMCs. This sequence originates from a girl aged 2 to 9 in good health and CMV-seronegative. This chain's CDR3 is CASSFWTAPEGEKLFF. The CDR3 bases are TGTGCCAGCAGCTTTTGGACAGCCCCGGAAGGTGAAAAACTGTTTTTT. Variable domain in full (rest from reference TRBV7-6 and TRBJ1-4): GAGVSQSPRYKVTKRGQDVALRCDPISGHVSLYWYRQALGQGPEFLTYFNYEAQQDKSGLPNDRFSAERPEGSISTLTIQRTEQRDSAMYRCASSFWTAPEGEKLFFGSGTQLSVL.